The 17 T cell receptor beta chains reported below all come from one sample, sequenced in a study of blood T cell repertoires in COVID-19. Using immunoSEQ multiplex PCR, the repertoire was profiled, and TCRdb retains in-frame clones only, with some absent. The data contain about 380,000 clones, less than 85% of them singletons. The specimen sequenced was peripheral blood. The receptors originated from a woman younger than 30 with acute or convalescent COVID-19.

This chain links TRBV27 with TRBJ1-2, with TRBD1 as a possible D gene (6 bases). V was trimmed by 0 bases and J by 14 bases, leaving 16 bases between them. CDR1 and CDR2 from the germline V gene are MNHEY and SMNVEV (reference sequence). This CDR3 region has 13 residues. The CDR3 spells CASSLSRGAQGTF. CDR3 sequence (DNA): TGTGCCAGCAGTTTATCTCGGGGGGCGCAGGGGACCTTC.

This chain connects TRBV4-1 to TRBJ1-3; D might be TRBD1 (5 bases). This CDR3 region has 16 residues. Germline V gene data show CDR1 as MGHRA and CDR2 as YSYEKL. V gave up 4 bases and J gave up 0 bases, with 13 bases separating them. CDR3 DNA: TGCGCCAGCAGCCTCCACAGGAGTTTCTCTGGAAACACCATATATTTT. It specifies CASSLHRSFSGNTIYF.

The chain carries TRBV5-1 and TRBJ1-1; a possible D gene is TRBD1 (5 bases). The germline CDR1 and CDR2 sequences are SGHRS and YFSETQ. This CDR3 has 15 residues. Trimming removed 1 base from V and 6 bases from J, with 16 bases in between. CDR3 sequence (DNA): TGCGCCAGCAGCTTGATTCCCGACTGGGGGGCTGAAGCTTTCTTT. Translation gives CASSLIPDWGAEAFF.

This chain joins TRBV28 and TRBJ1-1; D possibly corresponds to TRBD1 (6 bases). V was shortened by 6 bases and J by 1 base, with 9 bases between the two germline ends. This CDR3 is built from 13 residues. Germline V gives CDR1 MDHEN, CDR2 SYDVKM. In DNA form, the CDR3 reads TGTGCCAGCAGGGACAGAGAGAACACTGAAGCTTTCTTT. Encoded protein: CASRDRENTEAFF.

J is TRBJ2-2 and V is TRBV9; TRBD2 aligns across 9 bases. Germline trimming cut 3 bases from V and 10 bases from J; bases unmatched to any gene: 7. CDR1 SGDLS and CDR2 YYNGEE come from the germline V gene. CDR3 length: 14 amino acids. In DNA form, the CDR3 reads TGTGCCAGCAGCGCCGGGACTAGCCGAGAGGAGCTGTTTTTT. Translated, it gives CASSAGTSREELFF.

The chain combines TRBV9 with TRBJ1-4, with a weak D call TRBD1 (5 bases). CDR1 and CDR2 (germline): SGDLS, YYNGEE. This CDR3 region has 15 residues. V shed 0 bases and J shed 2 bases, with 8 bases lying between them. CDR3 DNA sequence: TGTGCCAGCAGCGTAGCCGGGGGGACTAATGAAAAACTGTTTTTT. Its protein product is CASSVAGGTNEKLFF.

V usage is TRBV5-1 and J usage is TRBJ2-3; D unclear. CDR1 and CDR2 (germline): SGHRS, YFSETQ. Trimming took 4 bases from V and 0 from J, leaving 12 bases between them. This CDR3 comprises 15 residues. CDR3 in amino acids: CASSPSAASTDTQYF. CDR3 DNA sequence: TGCGCCAGCAGCCCCAGCGCCGCAAGCACAGATACGCAGTATTTT.

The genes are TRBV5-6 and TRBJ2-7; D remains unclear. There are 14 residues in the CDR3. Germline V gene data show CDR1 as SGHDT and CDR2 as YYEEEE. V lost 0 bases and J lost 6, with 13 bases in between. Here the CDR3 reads CASSLGSAPGEQYF. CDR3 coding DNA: TGTGCCAGCAGCTTGGGGTCCGCGCCAGGCGAGCAGTACTTC.

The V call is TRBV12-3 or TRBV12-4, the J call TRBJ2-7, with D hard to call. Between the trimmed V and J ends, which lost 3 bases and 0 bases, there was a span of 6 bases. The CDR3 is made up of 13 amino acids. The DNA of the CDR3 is TGTGCCAGCAGTTTGGCTAGCTCCTACGAGCAGTACTTC. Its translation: CASSLASSYEQYF.

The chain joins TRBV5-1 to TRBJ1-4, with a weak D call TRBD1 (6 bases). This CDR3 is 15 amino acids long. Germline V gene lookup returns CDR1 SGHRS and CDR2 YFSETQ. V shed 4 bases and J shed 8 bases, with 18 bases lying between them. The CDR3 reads CASSALQGGREKLFF. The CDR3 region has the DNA TGCGCCAGCAGCGCACTACAGGGTGGGCGCGAAAAACTGTTTTTT.

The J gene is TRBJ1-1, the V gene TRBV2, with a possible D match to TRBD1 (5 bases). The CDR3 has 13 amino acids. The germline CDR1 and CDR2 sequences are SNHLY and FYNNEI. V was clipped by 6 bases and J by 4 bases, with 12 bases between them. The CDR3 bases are TGTGCCAGCAGGGGGGACTTTTCCACTGAAGCTTTCTTT. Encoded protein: CASRGDFSTEAFF. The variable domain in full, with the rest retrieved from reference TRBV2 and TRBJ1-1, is EPEVTQTPSHQVTQMGQEVILRCVPISNHLYFYWYRQILGQKVEFLVSFYNNEISEKSEIFDDQFSVERPDGSNFTLKIRSTKLEDSAMYFCASRGDFSTEAFFGQGTRLTVV.

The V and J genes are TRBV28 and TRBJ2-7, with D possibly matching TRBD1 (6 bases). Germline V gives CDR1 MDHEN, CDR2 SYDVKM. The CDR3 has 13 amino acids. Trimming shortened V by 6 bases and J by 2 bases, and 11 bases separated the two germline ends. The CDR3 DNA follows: TGTGCCAGCAGGGCCGGGACAACCTACGAGCAGTACTTC. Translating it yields CASRAGTTYEQYF.

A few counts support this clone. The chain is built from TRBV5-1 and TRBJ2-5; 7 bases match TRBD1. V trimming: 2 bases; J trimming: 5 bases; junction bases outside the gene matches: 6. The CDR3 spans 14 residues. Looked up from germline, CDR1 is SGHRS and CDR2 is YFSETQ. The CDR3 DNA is TGCGCCAGCAGCTTCAACAGGGGCGCGGAGACCCAGTACTTC. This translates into CASSFNRGAETQYF. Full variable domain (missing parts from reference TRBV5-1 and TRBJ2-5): KAGVTQTPRYLIKTRGQQVTLSCSPISGHRSVSWYQQTPGQGLQFLFEYFSETQRNKGNFPGRFSGRQFSNSRSEMNVSTLELGDSALYLCASSFNRGAETQYFGPGTRLLVL.

CDR3 in DNA: TGCGCCAGCAAAACCTCAGGGGATTCAGGAAACACCATATATTTT. Its protein is CASKTSGDSGNTIYF. The chain links TRBV5-1 to TRBJ1-3, with D perhaps TRBD1 (6 bases). The CDR3 extends over 15 amino acids. From germline, CDR1 is SGHRS and CDR2 YFSETQ. With 6 bases removed from V and 4 bases from J, the gap between germline ends came to 17 bases.

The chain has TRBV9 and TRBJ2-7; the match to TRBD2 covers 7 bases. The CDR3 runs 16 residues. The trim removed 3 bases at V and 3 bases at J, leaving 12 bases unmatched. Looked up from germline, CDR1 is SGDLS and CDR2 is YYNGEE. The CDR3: CASSGGSSREIYEQYF. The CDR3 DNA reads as TGTGCCAGCAGCGGCGGAAGTTCGCGGGAGATCTACGAGCAGTACTTC.

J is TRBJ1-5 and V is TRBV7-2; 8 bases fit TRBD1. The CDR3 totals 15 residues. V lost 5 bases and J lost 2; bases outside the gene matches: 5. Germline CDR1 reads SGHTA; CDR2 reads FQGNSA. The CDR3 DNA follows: TGTGCCAGCAGCCTCCAGACAGGGGGCAATCAGCCCCAGCATTTT. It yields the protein CASSLQTGGNQPQHF. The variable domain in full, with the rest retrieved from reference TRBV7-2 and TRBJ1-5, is GAGVSQSPSNKVTEKGKDVELRCDPISGHTALYWYRQSLGQGLEFLIYFQGNSAPDKSGLPSDRFSAERTGGSVSTLTIQRTQQEDSAVYLCASSLQTGGNQPQHFGDGTRLSIL.

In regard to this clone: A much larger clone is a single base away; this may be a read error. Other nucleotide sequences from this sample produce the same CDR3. In nucleotides, the CDR3 is TGTGCCAGCAGCGGCACAGCTAACTATGGCTACACCTTC. Residues: CASSGTANYGYTF. J is TRBJ1-2 and V is TRBV7-2; D remains ambiguous. The CDR3 is made up of 13 amino acids. The V gene lost 5 bases and the J gene lost 0 bases, with 7 bases spanning the gap. CDR1 SGHTA and CDR2 FQGNSA come from the germline V gene.